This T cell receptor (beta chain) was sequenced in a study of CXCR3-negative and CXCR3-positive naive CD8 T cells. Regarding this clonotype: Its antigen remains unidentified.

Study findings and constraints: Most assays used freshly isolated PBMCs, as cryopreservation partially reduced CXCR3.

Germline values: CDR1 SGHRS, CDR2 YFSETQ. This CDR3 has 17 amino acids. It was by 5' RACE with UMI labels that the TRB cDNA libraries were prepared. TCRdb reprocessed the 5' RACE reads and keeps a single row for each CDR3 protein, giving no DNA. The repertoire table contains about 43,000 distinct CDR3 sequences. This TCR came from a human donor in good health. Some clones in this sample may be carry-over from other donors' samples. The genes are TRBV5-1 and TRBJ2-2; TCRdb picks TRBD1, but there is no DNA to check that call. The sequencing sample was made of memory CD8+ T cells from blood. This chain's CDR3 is CASSLTMEGAFSGELFF.